These 15 T cell receptor beta chains came from one sample sequenced in a study of early T cells in non-severe SARS-CoV-2 infection. TCRdb reprocessed the 5' RACE reads via MiXCR and lists one record per CDR3 protein. Counted here are around 53,000 distinct CDR3 sequences, roughly 12% occurring once; the ten biggest clones make up about 2.5%. Sequencing used whole blood, obtained at baseline. These receptors all stem from an adult who was a healthcare worker with PCR-confirmed SARS-CoV-2 infection or an uninfected control (not recorded which).

This clonotype came up a few times. J is TRBJ2-3 and V is TRBV20-1; D possibly corresponds to TRBD1 (6 bases). The CDR3 consists of 15 residues. In germline, CDR1 is DFQATT, CDR2 SNEGSKA (reference sequence). The V end lost 6 bases, the J end lost 1 base, and 17 bases lay between the germline ends. The CDR3 DNA is TGCAGTGCGGTGAAAGGGGGTTTGGGCACAGATACGCAGTATTTT. Translation: CSAVKGGLGTDTQYF.

This clonotype turned up a few times. The genes are TRBV10-2 and TRBJ2-4; 9 bases fit TRBD1. Germline assignment: CDR1 WSHSY and CDR2 SAAADI. The V gene end was trimmed by 4 bases and the J gene end by 1 base; junction bases not matched to a gene: 2. The CDR3 length is 15 residues. The CDR3 bases are TGCGCCAGCAGTGCAGGGACAGGGGCCAAAAACATTCAGTACTTC. It specifies CASSAGTGAKNIQYF.

There are many counts of this clonotype. The chain has TRBV7-3 and TRBJ2-1; 7 bases line up with TRBD2. Germline V lookup: CDR1 SGHTA, CDR2 FQGTGA. The CDR3 consists of 15 residues. Unmatched junction bases numbered 8, after V lost 4 bases and J lost 5 bases. CDR3 bases: TGTGCCAGCAGCTCGTTCCAGGGACTAAACAATGAGCAGTTCTTC. This codes for CASSSFQGLNNEQFF.

This clonotype was observed at least ten times. The V call is TRBV28, the J call TRBJ2-1; TRBD2 matches 12 bases. Unmatched junction bases numbered 7, after V lost 4 bases and J lost 6 bases. Germline V gives CDR1 MDHEN, CDR2 SYDVKM. The CDR3 loop spans 16 amino acids. The CDR3 bases are TGTGCCAGCAGTTCCTCCCTAGCGGGAGGGTTCAATGAGCAGTTCTTC. Translation: CASSSSLAGGFNEQFF.

The chain has TRBV9 and TRBJ2-7, with TRBD2 identical over 15 bases. Germline-derived CDR1 and CDR2 are SGDLS and YYNGEE. Losses at the gene ends were 4 bases for V and 7 bases for J; bases not matched to a gene: 3. CDR3 length: 14 amino acids. Here the CDR3 DNA reads TGTGCCAGCAGCCGGACTAGCGGGAGGGGGGAGCAGTACTTC. It specifies CASSRTSGRGEQYF.

The V and J genes are TRBV12-3 or TRBV12-4 and TRBJ1-6, with a tentative D call TRBD1 (6 bases). The CDR3 sequence is 14 residues long. Trimming took off 5 bases at V and 4 bases at J, with 9 bases between the two ends. CDR3 sequence (DNA): TGTGCCAGCAGTCAGGGACAATATAATTCACCCCTCCACTTT. It specifies CASSQGQYNSPLHF.

The V gene is TRBV29-1, the J gene TRBJ2-7; D not resolved. The CDR3 contains 11 residues. V lost 6 bases, J lost 3 bases, and 9 bases lay in between. In germline, CDR1 is SQVTM, CDR2 ANQGSEA. The DNA for the CDR3 is TGCAGCGTGCTACTAAACTACGAGCAGTACTTC. Translating gives CSVLLNYEQYF.

This clonotype was counted a few times. The J gene is TRBJ2-2, the V gene TRBV18; 7 nucleotides align to TRBD1. This CDR3 contains 20 residues. Losses at the gene ends were 3 bases for V and 3 bases for J; bases not matched to a gene: 19. In germline, CDR1 is KGHSH, CDR2 LQKENI. The CDR3 region is CASSPPPTDRTRGDTGELFF. The CDR3 DNA sequence: TGTGCCAGCTCACCGCCTCCCACGGACAGGACGAGGGGAGACACCGGGGAGCTGTTTTTT.

The chain has TRBV20-1 and TRBJ2-1; either TRBD1 or TRBD2 may fit D (5 bases each). The CDR3 is made up of 11 amino acids. V was shortened by 6 bases and J by 9 bases, with 12 bases between the two germline ends. Germline V lookup: CDR1 DFQATT, CDR2 SNEGSKA (reference sequence). In DNA, the CDR3 is TGCAGTGCGAACCGGGGCGGTGAGCAGTTCTTC. Translated, it gives CSANRGGEQFF.

The V call is TRBV6-2 or TRBV6-3, the J call TRBJ1-4, with D possibly matching TRBD1 (6 bases). Germline assignment: CDR1 MNHEY and CDR2 SVGEGT. Trimming stripped 6 bases from V and 8 bases from J, with 10 bases between. The CDR3 runs to 12 residues. The CDR3: CASRTGGEKLFF. The CDR3 DNA sequence: TGTGCCAGCAGAACCGGGGGCGAAAAACTGTTTTTT.

This clonotype was seen ten or more times. The rearrangement links TRBV7-8 to TRBJ2-2; a possible D gene is TRBD1 (5 bases). Per germline, CDR1 SGHVS and CDR2 FQNEAQ. Trimming pared 6 bases from V and 4 bases from J, leaving 21 bases between. The CDR3 length is 17 residues. The chain's CDR3 is CASRKTGHPTSTGELFF. CDR3 coding DNA: TGTGCCAGCAGAAAAACAGGACACCCTACGAGCACCGGGGAGCTGTTTTTT.

This clonotype was counted between two and nine times. The genes are TRBV27 and TRBJ1-1, with D hard to call. Per germline, CDR1 MNHEY and CDR2 SMNVEV (reference sequence). V gave up 8 bases and J gave up 0 bases, with 16 bases separating them. This CDR3 has 15 residues. CDR3 sequence (DNA): TGTGCCAGCTCCACCAAGGGAGGGCTGAACACTGAAGCTTTCTTT. Translation: CASSTKGGLNTEAFF.

This clonotype came up many times. The V and J genes are TRBV12-3 or TRBV12-4 and TRBJ2-3, with a possible D match to TRBD2 (5 bases). This CDR3 is 14 amino acids long. V was pared by 3 bases and J by 2 bases, with 9 bases between. The CDR3 DNA sequence: TGTGCCAGCAGTTTTGGAGGTACCACAGATACGCAGTATTTT. This translates into CASSFGGTTDTQYF.

The table lists this clonotype with a few counts. The V gene is TRBV28, the J gene TRBJ1-1; the match to TRBD1 covers 10 bases. Germline V lookup: CDR1 MDHEN, CDR2 SYDVKM. V lost 2 bases to trimming and J lost 6 bases; unmatched junction nucleotides: 3. This CDR3 contains 14 residues. The CDR3 DNA sequence: TGTGCCAGCAGTTTAGTTGGACAGGGGGCTGAAGCTTTCTTT. It yields the protein CASSLVGQGAEAFF.

The gene calls are TRBV28 and TRBJ2-5; 9 bases align to TRBD1. Germline V lookup: CDR1 MDHEN, CDR2 SYDVKM. With 8 bases clipped from V and 0 bases from J, the junction kept 7 bases outside the gene matches. This CDR3 contains 15 residues. This CDR3 is CASSRDRDYQETQYF. As DNA, the CDR3 is TGTGCCAGCTCCCGGGACAGGGACTACCAAGAGACCCAGTACTTC.